A single sample is the source of the 22 T cell receptor beta chains below, sequenced in a study of cytomegalovirus exposure and HLA in healthy donors (dated by TCRdb to the late 2010s). Receptor amplification or capture employed the immunoSEQ multiplex PCR assay. The multiplex PCR relied on a mix of 60 forward primers for TCR Vbeta segments and 13 reverse primers for TCR Jbeta segments. This immuneACCESS table, as held by TCRdb, lists in-frame sequences with V and J called but not all clones. Of the missing ones, under half trace to an unresolved V gene in checked studies; the others have no known cause. The sample profile shows under 150,000 clones; 79% of them were found once. Of the sample, 6.5% to 8.5% falls within the top ten clones. Input material: PBMCs. These receptors were taken from a woman in her forties in good health and CMV-seropositive.

The chain combines TRBV7-9 with TRBJ2-4; D is perhaps TRBD2 (6 bases). V lost 8 bases to trimming and J lost 0 bases, with 11 bases between them. Germline values: CDR1 SEHNR, CDR2 FQNEAQ (reference sequence). The length of the CDR3 is 14 residues. The CDR3 region has the DNA TGTGCCAGCCCGCCGGGGGTAGCCAAAAACATTCAGTACTTC. Translating gives CASPPGVAKNIQYF.

This chain links TRBV4-1 with TRBJ2-2; no clear D. The CDR3 runs 16 residues. Germline V gene sequence: CDR1 MGHRA, CDR2 YSYEKL. Trimming left V 1 base short and J 2 bases short, with 11 bases between. The CDR3 is CASSQAFSSNTGELFF. The CDR3 DNA follows: TGCGCCAGCAGCCAAGCCTTTAGCTCTAACACCGGGGAGCTGTTTTTT.

The CDR3: CASSPRQGSYEQYF. The CDR3 DNA sequence: TGTGCCAGCAGCCCTAGACAGGGGTCCTACGAGCAGTACTTC. The chain links TRBV5-5 to TRBJ2-7; 8 nucleotides align to TRBD1. This CDR3 comprises 14 residues. V was clipped by 4 bases and J by 1 base; unmatched bases: 4. Germline V gene lookup returns CDR1 SGHKS and CDR2 YYEKEE (reference sequence). The complete variable domain, with remaining parts taken from reference TRBV5-5 and TRBJ2-7, reads DAGVTQSPTHLIKTRGQQVTLRCSPISGHKSVSWYQQVLGQGPQFIFQYYEKEERGRGNFPDRFSARQFPNYSSELNVNALLLGDSALYLCASSPRQGSYEQYFGPGTRLTVT.

The chain joins TRBV30 to TRBJ2-7, with TRBD1 identical over 7 bases. The CDR3 has 13 residues. From germline, CDR1 is GTSNPN and CDR2 SVGIG (reference sequence). Germline trimming cut 3 bases from V and 5 bases from J; bases unmatched to any gene: 7. The CDR3, as DNA: TGTGCCTGGAGACTCCACAGGGGAAACGAGCAGTACTTC. This gives the protein CAWRLHRGNEQYF.

The chain carries TRBV29-1 and TRBJ1-2; 7 bases are shared with TRBD1. The CDR3 loop spans 16 amino acids. The V and J ends lost 4 bases and 0 bases, in that order; junction bases with no gene match: 11. Per germline, CDR1 SQVTM and CDR2 ANQGSEA. Here the CDR3 DNA reads TGCAGCGTTGTTGCCCAACCGGGACAGACTAACTATGGCTACACCTTC. As protein: CSVVAQPGQTNYGYTF.

The rearrangement joins TRBV6-1 to TRBJ2-5; D ambiguous. The V and J ends lost 9 bases and 1 base respectively, with 12 bases between them. Germline V gene sequence: CDR1 MNHNS, CDR2 SASEGT. There are 13 residues in the CDR3. Written as DNA, the CDR3 is TGTGCCAGTTCCAGACACCGCCAAGAGACCCAGTACTTC. Amino acids: CASSRHRQETQYF.

This clone has more than one count but fewer than ten. The chain is built from TRBV11-2 and TRBJ1-2, with 7 nucleotides matching TRBD1. The V gene end was trimmed by 5 bases and the J gene end by 4 bases; junction bases not matched to a gene: 10. This CDR3 spans 15 amino acids. Germline-derived CDR1 and CDR2 are SGHAT and FQNNGV. The CDR3 bases are TGTGCCAGCAGCGACAGGGTTGTTGGGGGCTATGGCTACACCTTC. Its translation is CASSDRVVGGYGYTF.

This clone was recorded only once. J is TRBJ2-2 and V is TRBV12-5; 13 nucleotides line up with TRBD2. The CDR3 length is 18 residues. CDR1 LGHNT and CDR2 FRNRAP come from the germline V gene. The junction had 8 bases not matched to a gene; V was cut back by 6 bases and J by 1 base. The DNA of the CDR3 is TGTGCTAGTGGCCTACTAGCGGGGGGGCCGGGGAACACCGGGGAGCTGTTTTTT. This gives the protein CASGLLAGGPGNTGELFF.

V is TRBV11-2 and J is TRBJ1-4; weak D call: TRBD1 (5 bases). Between the trimmed V and J ends, which lost 1 base and 2 bases, there was a span of 5 bases. The CDR3 spans 14 residues. Germline CDR1 reads SGHAT; CDR2 reads FQNNGV. In DNA, the CDR3 is TGTGCCAGCAGCTTAGCAGGGACTAATGAAAAACTGTTTTTT. Translating gives CASSLAGTNEKLFF.

The rearrangement links TRBV7-6 to TRBJ2-2; D possibly corresponds to TRBD1 (6 bases). Germline assignment: CDR1 SGHVS and CDR2 FNYEAQ. Trimming pared 1 base from V and 5 bases from J, leaving 8 bases between. The CDR3 covers 14 residues. The DNA for the CDR3 is TGTGCCAGCAGCTTAGGTACAGGGACCGGGGAGCTGTTTTTT. It encodes CASSLGTGTGELFF.

This chain links TRBV2 with TRBJ1-4; 11 bases agree with TRBD1. V trimming: 0 bases; J trimming: 7 bases; junction bases outside the gene matches: 7. This CDR3 is built from 17 residues. Per the germline V gene, CDR1 is SNHLY and CDR2 is FYNNEI. The CDR3 nucleotides are TGTGCCAGCAGTGAAGCCAATCCGGGACAGGGGGGTGAAAAACTGTTTTTT. This translates into CASSEANPGQGGEKLFF.

A single count supports this clone. V is TRBV7-6 and J is TRBJ2-1; 10 positions match TRBD2. In germline, CDR1 is SGHVS, CDR2 FNYEAQ. There are 14 residues in the CDR3. CDR3 region: CASSGGSSYNEQFF. CDR3 DNA sequence: TGTGCTAGTAGCGGGGGGAGCTCCTACAATGAGCAGTTCTTC.

This clone was counted a few times. The chain couples TRBV6-1 to TRBJ2-1, with 11 nucleotides matching TRBD2. The CDR3 is made up of 15 amino acids. Germline loops: CDR1 MNHNS, CDR2 SASEGT. After removal of 5 bases from V and 6 bases from J, the junction contained 6 bases not matched to a gene. The CDR3 protein is CASSLAGGLPNEQFF. As DNA, the CDR3 is TGTGCCAGCAGTTTAGCGGGGGGGCTCCCCAATGAGCAGTTCTTC.

CDR3 sequence (DNA): TGTGCCAGCTCGTCAAACCCGGACACCCTACTACAAGAGACCCAGTACTTC. Its protein is CASSSNPDTLLQETQYF. The chain employs TRBV9 and TRBJ2-5, with a tentative D call TRBD1 (5 bases). V lost 7 bases and J lost 2, with 24 bases in between. Looked up from germline, CDR1 is SGDLS and CDR2 is YYNGEE. This CDR3 is built from 17 residues.

The rearrangement links TRBV5-6 to TRBJ2-7; TRBD2 agrees at 12 bases. The V segment lost 1 base and the J segment 2 bases; nucleotides outside the gene matches: 1. CDR1 and CDR2 (germline): SGHDT, YYEEEE. The CDR3 consists of 15 residues. The CDR3 coding sequence is TGTGCCAGCAGCTTGCTAGCGGGGGGGCCCTACGAGCAGTACTTC. Translated: CASSLLAGGPYEQYF.

The DNA for the CDR3 is TGCGCCAGCAGCTTAACTAGCGGGGGGTTGACTGGGGCCAACGTCCTGACTTTC. Translation gives CASSLTSGGLTGANVLTF. The V gene is TRBV5-1, the J gene TRBJ2-6, with 12 nucleotides matching TRBD2. Trimming removed 2 bases from V and 2 bases from J; junction bases left unmatched: 5. Germline CDR1 is SGHRS and CDR2 is YFSETQ. The CDR3 covers 18 residues.

The rearrangement joins TRBV6-6 to TRBJ1-2; D may be TRBD1 (5 bases). This CDR3 spans 16 amino acids. Trimming removed 0 bases from V and 2 bases from J, with 13 bases in between. Germline CDR1 MNHNY, CDR2 SVGAGI (reference sequence). CDR3 bases: TGTGCCAGCAGTTACTCCAGGAGGGACGCGAACTATGGCTACACCTTC. Translating gives CASSYSRRDANYGYTF.

The chain combines TRBV2 with TRBJ2-5; tentatively, D is TRBD1 (5 bases). Germline lookup yields CDR1 SNHLY and CDR2 FYNNEI. V was clipped by 7 bases and J by 4 bases, with 13 bases between them. This CDR3 comprises 13 residues. This CDR3 reads CASIKTVRETQYF. Here the CDR3 DNA reads TGTGCCAGCATTAAGACAGTCCGAGAGACCCAGTACTTC.

V is TRBV29-1 and J is TRBJ2-1, with 12 bases matching TRBD2. This CDR3 region has 14 residues. The germline V gene has CDR1 SQVTM and CDR2 ANQGSEA. With V trimmed by 7 bases and J by 7 bases, 8 bases remained unmatched. The CDR3 DNA is TGCAGCGCCCAACTAGCGGGGGGTAAAAATGAGCAGTTCTTC. This translates into CSAQLAGGKNEQFF.

The chain has TRBV18 and TRBJ2-5; TRBD2 matches at 11 bases. The germline CDR1 and CDR2 sequences are KGHSH and LQKENI. J lost 6 bases, V lost 6 bases, and 6 bases had no gene match. The CDR3 spans 14 residues. The CDR3 DNA sequence: TGTGCCAGCTCCCCTCTAGCGGGGGGCCAGACCCAGTACTTC. It is translated as CASSPLAGGQTQYF.

This chain joins TRBV1 and TRBJ2-2; the table calls TRBD2, which could not be checked here. TRBV1 is listed as a pseudogene. The CDR3 spans 18 residues. CDR3 sequence reads: CTSSPQPSGGGSTGELFF. The DNA of the CDR3 is TGCACCAGCAGCCCACAGCCTAGCGGGGGGGGGAGCACCGGGGAGCTGTTTTTT.

The V gene is TRBV4-1, the J gene TRBJ1-4; D perhaps matches TRBD1 (6 bases). Trimming pared 4 bases from V and 7 bases from J, leaving 16 bases between. This CDR3 spans 15 amino acids. Germline CDR1 is MGHRA and CDR2 is YSYEKL. The CDR3 bases are TGCGCCAGCAGCCGCAACAGGGCGGCCCTTGAAAAACTGTTTTTT. This gives the protein CASSRNRAALEKLFF.